Presented here are 10 T cell receptor beta chains from one specimen sequenced in a study of shared clonotypes between healthy human individuals. The method was immunoSEQ multiplex PCR; TCRdb's version includes in-frame clones alone and lacks a portion of them. Here the sample spans around 2,100,000 clones, about 95% being singletons. Naive CD8 cells, CD45RO-negative and positively selected for CCR7, excluded terminally differentiated effector memory CD45RA+ cells. Sequenced: naive CD8+ T cells sorted from blood. All receptors derive from a man aged 18 to 30 in good health.

V is TRBV7-9 and J is TRBJ2-2, with 9 bases identical to TRBD2. The CDR3 sequence is 14 residues long. The J segment lost 8 bases and the V segment lost 2 bases, leaving 3 bases of the junction unmatched. The germline gives CDR1 SEHNR, CDR2 FQNEAQ (reference sequence). CDR3 residues: CASSLSSGIGELFF. CDR3 nucleotides: TGTGCCAGCAGCTTATCTAGCGGGATTGGGGAGCTGTTTTTT.

A word on this clone: The same CDR3 arises from other DNA sequences in this sample as well. The V call is TRBV19, the J call TRBJ2-1; TRBD2 matches at 8 bases. The length of the CDR3 is 15 residues. CDR1 and CDR2 from the germline V gene are LNHDA and SQIVND (reference sequence). V was pared by 6 bases and J by 0 bases, with 4 bases of the junction left unmatched. The DNA of the CDR3 is TGTGCCAGTAGCCTAAGCGGGAGCTCCTACAATGAGCAGTTCTTC. Protein sequence: CASSLSGSSYNEQFF.

This chain uses TRBV29-1 with TRBJ2-1; D is uncertain. Germline-derived CDR1 and CDR2 are SQVTM and ANQGSEA. There are 14 residues in the CDR3. V was cut by 6 bases and J by 5 bases, with 17 bases left in between. The CDR3 sequence is CSVFLGTADNEQFF. As DNA, the CDR3 is TGCAGCGTCTTCCTAGGAACGGCCGACAATGAGCAGTTCTTC.

V is TRBV29-1 and J is TRBJ1-1; 10 bases align to TRBD1. CDR1 and CDR2 (germline): SQVTM, ANQGSEA. The CDR3 sequence is 16 residues long. After removal of 6 bases from V and 5 bases from J, the junction contained 15 bases not matched to a gene. CDR3 DNA sequence: TGCAGCGTCTTGTCCGGACAGGGGGGAAGAGAAACTGAAGCTTTCTTT. Translated: CSVLSGQGGRETEAFF.

The rearrangement uses TRBV10-3 and TRBJ1-4; D call uncertain. V shed 0 bases and J shed 8 bases, with 16 bases lying between them. The germline gives CDR1 ENHRY, CDR2 SYGVKD. The CDR3 is 16 residues long. The CDR3 loop reads CAISESISLAREKLFF. DNA for the CDR3: TGTGCCATCAGTGAGTCTATTTCTCTGGCGCGGGAAAAACTGTTTTTT.

The gene calls are TRBV6-6 and TRBJ2-2; D remains ambiguous. Per germline, CDR1 MNHNY and CDR2 SVGAGI (reference sequence). This CDR3 is built from 13 residues. V lost 2 bases and J lost 5, with 6 bases in between. CDR3 region: CASSYTYTGELFF. The CDR3 DNA follows: TGTGCCAGCAGTTACACATATACCGGGGAGCTGTTTTTT.

The V call is TRBV4-1, the J call TRBJ2-7; 11 positions match TRBD1. This CDR3 has 17 amino acids. V lost 3 bases to trimming and J lost 0 bases; unmatched junction nucleotides: 7. Germline CDR1 is MGHRA and CDR2 is YSYEKL. CDR3 sequence (DNA): TGCGCCAGCAGCCACCGCACCGGACAGGGGGCCTCCTACGAGCAGTACTTC. It is translated as CASSHRTGQGASYEQYF.

The chain joins TRBV4-1 to TRBJ1-2; D remains ambiguous. Germline V gene data show CDR1 as MGHRA and CDR2 as YSYEKL. CDR3 length: 15 amino acids. V lost 0 bases and J lost 1, with 9 bases in between. In nucleotides, the CDR3 is TGCGCCAGCAGCCAAGAACCGGGGTTTAACTATGGCTACACCTTC. As protein: CASSQEPGFNYGYTF.

The chain couples TRBV7-8 to TRBJ1-6; no reliable D call. Germline loops: CDR1 SGHVS, CDR2 FQNEAQ. The CDR3 extends over 13 amino acids. Trimming took off 1 base at V and 10 bases at J, with 8 bases between the two ends. The CDR3 region has the DNA TGTGCCAGCAGCTTAGAGGGAAGATCACCCCTCCACTTT. As protein: CASSLEGRSPLHF.

Points on this clone: A read error is likely here: a far larger clone is one base away. The same CDR3 also results from other DNA sequences found in this sample. CDR3 sequence (DNA): TGTGCCAGCAGCTTAGGGGCCGAGCAGTACTTC. Its protein product is CASSLGAEQYF. The chain joins TRBV5-4 to TRBJ2-7; a possible D gene is TRBD1 (5 bases). The CDR3 runs 11 residues. Germline CDR1 SGHNT, CDR2 YYREEE (reference sequence). The V end lost 2 bases, the J end lost 6 bases, and 6 bases lay between the germline ends.